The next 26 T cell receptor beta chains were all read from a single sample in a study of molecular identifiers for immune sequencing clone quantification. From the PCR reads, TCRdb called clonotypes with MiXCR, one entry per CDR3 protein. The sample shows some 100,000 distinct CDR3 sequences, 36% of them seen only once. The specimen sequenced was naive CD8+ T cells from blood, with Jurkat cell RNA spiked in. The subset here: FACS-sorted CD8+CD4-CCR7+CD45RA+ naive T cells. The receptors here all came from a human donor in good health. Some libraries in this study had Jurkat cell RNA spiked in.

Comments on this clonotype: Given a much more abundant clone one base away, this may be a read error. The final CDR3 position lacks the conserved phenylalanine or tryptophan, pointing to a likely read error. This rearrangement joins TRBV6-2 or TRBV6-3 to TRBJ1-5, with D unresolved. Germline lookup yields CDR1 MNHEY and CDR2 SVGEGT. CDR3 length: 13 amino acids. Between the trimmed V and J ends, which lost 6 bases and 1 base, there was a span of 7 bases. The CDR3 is CASSLLSNQPQHI. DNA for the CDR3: TGTGCCAGCAGCCTATTAAGCAATCAGCCCCAGCATATT.

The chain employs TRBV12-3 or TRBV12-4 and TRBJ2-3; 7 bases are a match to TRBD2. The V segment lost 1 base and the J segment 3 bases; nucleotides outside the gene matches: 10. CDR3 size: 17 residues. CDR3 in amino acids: CASSLGGAGWSTDTQYF. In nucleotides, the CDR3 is TGTGCCAGCAGTTTAGGGGGAGCGGGATGGTCTACAGATACGCAGTATTTT.

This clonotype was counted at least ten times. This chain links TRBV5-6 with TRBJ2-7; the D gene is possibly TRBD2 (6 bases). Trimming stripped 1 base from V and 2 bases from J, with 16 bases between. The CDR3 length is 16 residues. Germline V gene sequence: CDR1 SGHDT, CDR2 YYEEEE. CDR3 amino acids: CASSLWGGEVTYEQYF. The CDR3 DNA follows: TGTGCCAGCAGCTTGTGGGGTGGGGAGGTAACCTACGAGCAGTACTTC.

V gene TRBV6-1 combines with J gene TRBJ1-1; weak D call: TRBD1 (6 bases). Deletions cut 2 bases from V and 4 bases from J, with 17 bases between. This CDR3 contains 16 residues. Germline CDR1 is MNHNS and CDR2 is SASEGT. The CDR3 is CASSEFNWGLITEAFF. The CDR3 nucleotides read TGTGCCAGCAGTGAATTCAATTGGGGGCTGATCACTGAAGCTTTCTTT.

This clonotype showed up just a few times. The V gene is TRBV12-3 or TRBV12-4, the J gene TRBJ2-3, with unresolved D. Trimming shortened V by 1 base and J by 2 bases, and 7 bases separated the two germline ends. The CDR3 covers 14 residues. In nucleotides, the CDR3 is TGTGCCAGCAGTTTAGTCGGTCTCACAGATACGCAGTATTTT. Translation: CASSLVGLTDTQYF.

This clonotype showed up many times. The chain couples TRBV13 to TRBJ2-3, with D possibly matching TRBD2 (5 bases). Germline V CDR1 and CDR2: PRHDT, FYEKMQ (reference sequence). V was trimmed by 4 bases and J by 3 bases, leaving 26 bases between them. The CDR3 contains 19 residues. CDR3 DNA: TGTGCCAGCAGCTCGAGTTCGGCGGGCCCCCCCTGGAGAACAGATACGCAGTATTTT. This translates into CASSSSSAGPPWRTDTQYF. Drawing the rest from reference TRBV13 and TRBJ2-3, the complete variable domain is AAGVIQSPRHLIKEKRETATLKCYPIPRHDTVYWYQQGPGQDPQFLISFYEKMQSDKGSIPDRFSAQQFSDYHSELNMSSLELGDSALYFCASSSSSAGPPWRTDTQYFGPGTRLTVL.

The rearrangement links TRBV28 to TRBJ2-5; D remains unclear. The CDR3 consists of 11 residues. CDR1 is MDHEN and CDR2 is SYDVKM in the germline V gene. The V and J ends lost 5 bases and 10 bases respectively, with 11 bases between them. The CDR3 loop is CASSQTVDQYF. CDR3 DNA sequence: TGTGCCAGCAGTCAAACGGTGGACCAGTACTTC.

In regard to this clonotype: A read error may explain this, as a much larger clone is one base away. The DNA for the CDR3 is TGTGCCAGCAGTAGACAGGGGTTCACAGGTACGCAGTATTTT. Protein sequence: CASSRQGFTGTQYF. The chain recombines TRBV28 with TRBJ2-3; 8 bases line up with TRBD1. Germline V CDR1 and CDR2: MDHEN, SYDVKM. The length of the CDR3 is 14 residues.

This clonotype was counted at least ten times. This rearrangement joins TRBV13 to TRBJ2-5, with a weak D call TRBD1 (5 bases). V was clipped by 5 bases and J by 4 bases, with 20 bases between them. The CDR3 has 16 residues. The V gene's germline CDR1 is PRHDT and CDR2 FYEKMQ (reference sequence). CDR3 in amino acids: CASSPFPFKRGETQYF. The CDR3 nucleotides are TGTGCCAGCAGCCCATTCCCCTTCAAAAGGGGAGAGACCCAGTACTTC.

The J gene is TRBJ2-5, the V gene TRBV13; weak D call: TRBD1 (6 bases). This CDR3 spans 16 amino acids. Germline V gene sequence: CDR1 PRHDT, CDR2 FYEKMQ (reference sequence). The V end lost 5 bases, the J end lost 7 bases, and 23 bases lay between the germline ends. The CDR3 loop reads CASSTKRDTVLGTQYF. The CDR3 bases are TGTGCCAGCAGCACTAAACGGGACACCGTACTTGGGACCCAGTACTTC. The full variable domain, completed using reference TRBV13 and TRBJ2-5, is AAGVIQSPRHLIKEKRETATLKCYPIPRHDTVYWYQQGPGQDPQFLISFYEKMQSDKGSIPDRFSAQQFSDYHSELNMSSLELGDSALYFCASSTKRDTVLGTQYFGPGTRLLVL.

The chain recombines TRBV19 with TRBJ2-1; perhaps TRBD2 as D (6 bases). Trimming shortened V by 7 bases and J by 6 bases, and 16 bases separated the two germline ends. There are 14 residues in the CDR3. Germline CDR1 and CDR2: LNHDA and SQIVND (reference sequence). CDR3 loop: CASTPGAGLNEQFF. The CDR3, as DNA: TGTGCCAGTACCCCTGGGGCGGGGCTCAATGAGCAGTTCTTC.

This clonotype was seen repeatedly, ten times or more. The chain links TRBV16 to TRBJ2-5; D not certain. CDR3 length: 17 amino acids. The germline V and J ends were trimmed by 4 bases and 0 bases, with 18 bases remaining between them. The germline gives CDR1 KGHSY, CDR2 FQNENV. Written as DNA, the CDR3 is TGTGCCAGCAGCCGGTTCGTGGAGTTAGGGTACCAAGAGACCCAGTACTTC. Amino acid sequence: CASSRFVELGYQETQYF.

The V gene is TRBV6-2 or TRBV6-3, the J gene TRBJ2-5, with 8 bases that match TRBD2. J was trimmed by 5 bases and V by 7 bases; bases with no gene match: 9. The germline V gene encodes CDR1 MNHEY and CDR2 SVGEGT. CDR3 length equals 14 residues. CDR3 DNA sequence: TGTGCCAGCAACTTCGGGACTAGGAGGGAGACCCAGTACTTC. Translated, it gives CASNFGTRRETQYF.

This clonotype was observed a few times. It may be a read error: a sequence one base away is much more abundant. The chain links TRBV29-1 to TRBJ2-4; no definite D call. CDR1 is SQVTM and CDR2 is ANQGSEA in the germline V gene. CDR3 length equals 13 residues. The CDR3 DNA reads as TGCTGCGTTGCAGAAGGGCGAAAAAACATTCAGTACTTC. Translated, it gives CCVAEGRKNIQYF.

CDR3 in DNA: TGTGCCAGCAGATTTGTACAGGGAGAGACCCAGTACTTC. The encoded protein is CASRFVQGETQYF. This rearrangement joins TRBV27 to TRBJ2-5; tentatively, D is TRBD1 (6 bases). The CDR3 sequence is 13 residues long. Germline lookup yields CDR1 MNHEY and CDR2 SMNVEV (reference sequence). V was clipped by 6 bases and J by 4 bases, with 12 bases between them.

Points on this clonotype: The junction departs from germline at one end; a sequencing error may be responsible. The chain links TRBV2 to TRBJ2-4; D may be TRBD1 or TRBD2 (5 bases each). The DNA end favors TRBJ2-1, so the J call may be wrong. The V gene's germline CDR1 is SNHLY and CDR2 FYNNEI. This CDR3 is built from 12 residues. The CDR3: CASIEGRGIQFF. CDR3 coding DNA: TGTGCCAGCATTGAAGGCCGGGGCATTCAGTTCTTC.

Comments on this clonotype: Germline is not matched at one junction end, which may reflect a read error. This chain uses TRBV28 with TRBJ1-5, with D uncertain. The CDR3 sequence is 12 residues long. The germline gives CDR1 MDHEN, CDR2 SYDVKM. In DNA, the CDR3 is TGTGCCAGCAGTTTATCCGGTCAGCCCCGGCATTTT. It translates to CASSLSGQPRHF.

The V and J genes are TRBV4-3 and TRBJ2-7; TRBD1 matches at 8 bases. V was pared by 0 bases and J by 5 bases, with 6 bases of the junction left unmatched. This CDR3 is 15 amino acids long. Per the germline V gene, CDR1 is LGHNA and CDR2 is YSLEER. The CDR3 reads CASSQELGTGDEQYF. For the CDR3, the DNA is TGCGCCAGCAGCCAAGAGCTTGGGACAGGCGACGAGCAGTACTTC.

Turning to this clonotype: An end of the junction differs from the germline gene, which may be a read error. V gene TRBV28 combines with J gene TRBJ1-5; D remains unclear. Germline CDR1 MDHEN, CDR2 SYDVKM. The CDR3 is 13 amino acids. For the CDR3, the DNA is TGTGCCAGCAGCCTCATGGCCGGTCAGCCCCAGCAATTT. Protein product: CASSLMAGQPQQF.

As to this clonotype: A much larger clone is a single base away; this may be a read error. This CDR3 reads CASSPSPSGDTQYF. DNA of the CDR3: TGTGCCAGCAGCCCCTCCCCTTCTGGCGATACGCAGTATTTT. V gene TRBV7-2 combines with J gene TRBJ2-3; D not certain. Trimming removed 5 bases at V and 6 bases at J, with 15 bases between. In germline, CDR1 is SGHTA, CDR2 FQGNSA. This CDR3 region has 14 residues.

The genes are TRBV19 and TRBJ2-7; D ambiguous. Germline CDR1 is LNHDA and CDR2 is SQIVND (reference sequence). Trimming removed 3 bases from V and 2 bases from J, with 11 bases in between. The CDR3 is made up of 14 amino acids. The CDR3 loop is CASSIRGRPYEQYF. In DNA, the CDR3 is TGTGCCAGTAGTATCCGTGGTCGCCCCTACGAGCAGTACTTC.

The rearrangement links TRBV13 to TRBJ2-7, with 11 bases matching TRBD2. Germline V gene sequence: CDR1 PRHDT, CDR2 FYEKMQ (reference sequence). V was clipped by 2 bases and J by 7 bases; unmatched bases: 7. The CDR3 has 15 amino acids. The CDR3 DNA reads TGTGCCAGCAGCTTAAATAGCGGGAGGGCCGGGGAGCAGTACTTC. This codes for CASSLNSGRAGEQYF.

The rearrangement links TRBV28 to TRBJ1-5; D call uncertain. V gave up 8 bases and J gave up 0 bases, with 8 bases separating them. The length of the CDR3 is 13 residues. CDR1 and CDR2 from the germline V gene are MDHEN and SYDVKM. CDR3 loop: CASCQYSNQPQHF. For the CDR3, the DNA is TGTGCCAGCTGCCAGTATAGCAATCAGCCCCAGCATTTT.

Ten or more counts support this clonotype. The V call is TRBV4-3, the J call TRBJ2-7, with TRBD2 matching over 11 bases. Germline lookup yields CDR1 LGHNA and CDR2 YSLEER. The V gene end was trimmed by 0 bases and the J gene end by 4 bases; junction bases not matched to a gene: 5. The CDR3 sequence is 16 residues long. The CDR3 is CASSQDSTSGRYEQYF. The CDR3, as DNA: TGCGCCAGCAGCCAAGATTCAACTAGCGGGAGATACGAGCAGTACTTC.

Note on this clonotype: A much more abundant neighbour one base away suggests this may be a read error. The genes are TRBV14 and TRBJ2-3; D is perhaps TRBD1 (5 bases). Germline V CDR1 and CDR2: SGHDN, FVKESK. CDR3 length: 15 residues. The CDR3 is CASSQVVGPADTLYF. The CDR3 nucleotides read TGTGCCAGCAGCCAAGTGGTGGGGCCGGCAGATACGCTGTATTTT.

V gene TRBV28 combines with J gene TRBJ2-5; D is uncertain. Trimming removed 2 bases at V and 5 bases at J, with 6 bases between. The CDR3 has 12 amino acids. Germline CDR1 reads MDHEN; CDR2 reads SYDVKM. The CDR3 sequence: CASSLISETQYF. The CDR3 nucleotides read TGTGCCAGCAGTTTAATATCGGAGACCCAGTACTTC.